A single sample is the source of the 18 T cell receptor beta chains below, sequenced in a study of long-term antiretroviral therapy in people with HIV (dated by TCRdb to between 2022 and 2023). Sequencing of the TRB variable region was done with the immunoSEQ hsTCRB v3.0 assay at survey level resolution. TCRdb re-hosts the immuneACCESS table, in-frame sequences only. Its copies lack some clones; in the studies checked, an unresolved V gene accounts for under half of them, and the cause for the rest is not known. The sample yields about 34,000 clones; 70% to 90% were counted once. The ten largest clones take up 10% to 15% of the sample. This sample comprised unsorted PBMCs, obtained 1.1 years after starting antiretroviral therapy. The receptors here all came from a man in his late teens or twenties with HIV.

The rearrangement links TRBV6-1 to TRBJ1-4; the D is unclear. V gave up 5 bases and J gave up 0 bases, with 10 bases separating them. Germline CDR1 is MNHNS and CDR2 is SASEGT. The CDR3 is 15 residues long. This CDR3 reads CASSSRFATNEKLFF. Here the CDR3 DNA reads TGTGCCAGCAGTAGTCGGTTTGCAACTAATGAAAAACTGTTTTTT.

The genes are TRBV29-1 and TRBJ2-4, with 8 bases lining up with TRBD2. Germline assignment: CDR1 SQVTM and CDR2 ANQGSEA. The length of the CDR3 is 13 residues. V was clipped by 7 bases and J by 6 bases; unmatched bases: 8. The CDR3, as DNA: TGCAGCGGTCAGCGGGAGATGGGAAACATTCAGTACTTC. Amino acids: CSGQREMGNIQYF.

This clone was detected only once. The J gene is TRBJ1-2, the V gene TRBV2, with D possibly TRBD1 on 6 matching bases. Germline-derived CDR1 and CDR2 are SNHLY and FYNNEI. Trimming pared 8 bases from V and 8 bases from J, leaving 18 bases between. The CDR3 extends over 13 amino acids. CDR3 amino acids: CASEPGHLRGYTF. DNA of the CDR3: TGTGCCAGCGAGCCGGGACATCTCAGAGGCTACACCTTC.

This rearrangement joins TRBV19 to TRBJ1-5, with D hard to call. Trimming left V 7 bases short and J 0 bases short, with 10 bases between. CDR1 and CDR2 from the germline V gene are LNHDA and SQIVND (reference sequence). The CDR3 is made up of 14 amino acids. As DNA, the CDR3 is TGTGCCAGTAAGCTTCAGCTTAGCAATCAGCCCCAGCATTTT. This translates into CASKLQLSNQPQHF.

This clone has only a few counts. At the DNA level, this CDR3 is encoded by other sequences in the same sample as well. CDR3 in amino acids: CASSYSPGRDEQYF. CDR3 nucleotide sequence: TGTGCCAGCAGTTACTCGCCAGGGCGCGACGAGCAGTACTTC. The J gene is TRBJ2-7, the V gene TRBV6-6, with D possibly TRBD1 on 5 matching bases. Germline assignment: CDR1 MNHNY and CDR2 SVGAGI (reference sequence). Trimming cost V 0 bases and J 5 bases, with 11 bases left between them. This CDR3 has 14 amino acids.

This chain links TRBV6-5 with TRBJ2-7; TRBD2 might be the D (5 bases). The CDR3 is 13 residues long. Germline V gene lookup returns CDR1 MNHEY and CDR2 SVGAGI. Trimming removed 2 bases from V and 3 bases from J, with 8 bases in between. As DNA, the CDR3 is TGTGCCAGCAGTTACGGGAGCGGCTACGAGCAGTACTTC. This encodes CASSYGSGYEQYF.

This chain connects TRBV28 to TRBJ2-7; 7 positions match TRBD1. V shed 6 bases and J 3 bases; nucleotides not matched to a gene: 5. In germline, CDR1 is MDHEN, CDR2 SYDVKM. CDR3 size: 13 residues. In DNA form, the CDR3 reads TGTGCCAGCAGCCACGGGACAGACTACGAGCAGTACTTC. Its translation is CASSHGTDYEQYF.

This chain connects TRBV5-1 to TRBJ1-2, with TRBD1 as a possible D gene (5 bases). This CDR3 is 14 amino acids long. The V gene lost 7 bases and the J gene lost 4 bases, with 17 bases spanning the gap. From germline, CDR1 is SGHRS and CDR2 YFSETQ. CDR3 nucleotides: TGCGCCAGCGGGCCCGACGTGAGGGGCTATGGCTACACCTTC. This translates into CASGPDVRGYGYTF.

The rearrangement links TRBV6-6 to TRBJ2-3; 10 bases match TRBD1. J lost 2 bases, V lost 4 bases, and 3 bases had no gene match. Germline CDR1 reads MNHNY; CDR2 reads SVGAGI (reference sequence). The CDR3 loop spans 15 amino acids. CDR3 in amino acids: CASSSGTGDTDTQYF. In nucleotides, the CDR3 is TGTGCCAGCAGTTCCGGGACAGGGGACACAGATACGCAGTATTTT.

The chain links TRBV28 to TRBJ2-7, with D possibly matching TRBD2 (6 bases). CDR3 length equals 14 residues. In germline, CDR1 is MDHEN, CDR2 SYDVKM. V was cut by 5 bases and J by 3 bases, with 14 bases left in between. The CDR3 region has the DNA TGTGCCAGCAGTCCCTCGGGACTCCACTACGAGCAGTACTTC. Translated: CASSPSGLHYEQYF.

This sequence joins TRBV19 and TRBJ1-5; 9 bases are shared with TRBD1. The CDR3 extends over 13 amino acids. Germline V gene sequence: CDR1 LNHDA, CDR2 SQIVND (reference sequence). Germline trimming cut 7 bases from V and 6 bases from J; bases unmatched to any gene: 4. The DNA of the CDR3 is TGTGCCAGTAAGGGACAGGGTATTCAGCCCCAGCATTTT. This translates into CASKGQGIQPQHF.

Notes on this clone: Other nucleotide sequences from this sample produce the same CDR3. The chain links TRBV4-3 to TRBJ1-2, with no clear D. V lost 0 bases to trimming and J lost 2 bases, with 10 bases between them. CDR3 length: 15 residues. Germline CDR1 is LGHNA and CDR2 is YSLEER. The CDR3 coding sequence is TGCGCCAGCAGCCAAGATCTGACGGGGAACTATGGCTACACCTTC. Amino acid sequence: CASSQDLTGNYGYTF.

This clone came up once. The CDR3 nucleotides read TGTGCCAGTAGTAGGTTAGGGACTAGCGGTGTAATAGTGTACAATGAGCAGTTCTTC. This gives the protein CASSRLGTSGVIVYNEQFF. V and J are TRBV19 and TRBJ2-1; 11 bases map to TRBD2. Germline CDR1 reads LNHDA; CDR2 reads SQIVND (reference sequence). Trimming at V came to 4 bases and at J to 4 bases, leaving 15 bases not matched to a gene. The CDR3 extends over 19 amino acids.

This sequence joins TRBV7-9 and TRBJ1-1, with 8 bases identical to TRBD1. This CDR3 is 14 amino acids long. The V and J ends lost 3 bases and 4 bases, in that order; junction bases with no gene match: 4. CDR1 is SEHNR and CDR2 is FQNEAQ in the germline V gene (reference sequence). CDR3 residues: CASSFGTGLTEAFF. The CDR3 coding sequence is TGTGCCAGCAGCTTTGGGACAGGCCTCACTGAAGCTTTCTTT.

J is TRBJ2-3 and V is TRBV6-1, with D possibly called TRBD1 or TRBD2 (5 bases each). Germline V gives CDR1 MNHNS, CDR2 SASEGT. Trimming pared 0 bases from V and 9 bases from J, leaving 7 bases between. This CDR3 comprises 12 residues. CDR3 coding DNA: TGTGCCAGCAGTGAAGCGGGGGAGACGCAGTATTTT. It codes for CASSEAGETQYF.

The rearrangement joins TRBV20-1 to TRBJ1-1; no definite D call. The V and J ends lost 5 bases and 10 bases respectively, with 14 bases between them. The CDR3 length is 11 residues. Germline CDR1 reads DFQATT; CDR2 reads SNEGSKA (reference sequence). The CDR3 protein is CSAEPPVRAFF. CDR3 nucleotides: TGCAGTGCTGAGCCCCCAGTACGAGCTTTCTTT.

J is TRBJ1-2 and V is TRBV5-4; D is perhaps TRBD1 (6 bases). Deletions cut 3 bases from V and 1 base from J, with 25 bases between. Germline CDR1 SGHNT, CDR2 YYREEE (reference sequence). CDR3 length equals 19 residues. CDR3: CASSSTSEGGGWVNYGYTF. The DNA of the CDR3 is TGTGCCAGCAGCTCGACGTCCGAAGGGGGGGGATGGGTTAACTATGGCTACACCTTC.

This clone was detected once. The chain carries TRBV6-5 and TRBJ2-6; TRBD2 aligns across 7 bases. This CDR3 is built from 15 residues. CDR1 is MNHEY, CDR2 SVGAGI, per germline. Trimming removed 2 bases from V and 10 bases from J; junction bases left unmatched: 8. Here the CDR3 DNA reads TGTGCCAGCAGTTACGACGTCTCGGGAGGTAACGTCCTGACTTTC. This codes for CASSYDVSGGNVLTF.